The 11 T cell receptor beta chains below were found in one sample sequenced in a study of blood T cell repertoires in COVID-19. This table comes from immunoSEQ multiplex PCR, and its TCRdb copy is limited to in-frame clones, with some not included. Found here are 90,000 to 130,000 clones, more than 75% of them singletons; the top ten hold roughly 7.7%. Sequencing was done on a sample of peripheral blood. The origin of the receptors is a man aged 65 to 79 with acute or convalescent COVID-19.

V is TRBV7-2 and J is TRBJ2-3; TRBD2 agrees at 9 bases. This CDR3 comprises 15 residues. Per the germline V gene, CDR1 is SGHTA and CDR2 is FQGNSA. With 3 bases clipped from V and 1 base from J, the junction kept 2 bases outside the gene matches. The CDR3 protein is CASSFQRGGTDTQYF. In DNA form, the CDR3 reads TGTGCCAGCAGCTTTCAGCGGGGGGGCACAGATACGCAGTATTTT.

CDR3 nucleotide sequence: TGTGCCACCAGTGATTTTAGGGGGTACACCGGGGAGCTGTTTTTT. It codes for CATSDFRGYTGELFF. The chain combines TRBV24-1 with TRBJ2-2; a possible D gene is TRBD1 (6 bases). The CDR3 covers 15 residues. Germline lookup yields CDR1 KGHDR and CDR2 SFDVKD. V gave up 1 base and J gave up 3 bases, with 8 bases separating them.

CDR3 in DNA: TGTGCCAGCAGGGCCGGGACAGAATACAATGAGCAGTTCTTC. Encoded protein: CASRAGTEYNEQFF. The V gene is TRBV11-1, the J gene TRBJ2-1; 7 bases fit TRBD1. The germline CDR1 and CDR2 sequences are SGHAT and FQDESV (reference sequence). The CDR3 is 14 residues long. The junction had 6 bases not matched to a gene; V was cut back by 6 bases and J by 4 bases.

V is TRBV6-5 and J is TRBJ1-1; D is perhaps TRBD1 (6 bases). Germline V lookup: CDR1 MNHEY, CDR2 SVGAGI. Trimming took off 9 bases at V and 0 bases at J, with 11 bases between the two ends. The CDR3 loop spans 13 amino acids. The CDR3 reads CASAGTLNTEAFF. The CDR3 DNA is TGTGCCAGTGCCGGGACACTGAACACTGAAGCTTTCTTT.

The V call is TRBV10-3, the J call TRBJ2-3; 10 bases agree with TRBD2. The CDR3 totals 17 residues. The germline V gene encodes CDR1 ENHRY and CDR2 SYGVKD. Germline trimming cut 5 bases from V and 4 bases from J; bases unmatched to any gene: 12. CDR3 nucleotides: TGTGCCATCAGTAAAACGAGCGGGAGGGACGGAGCAGATACGCAGTATTTT. This sequence encodes CAISKTSGRDGADTQYF.

The CDR3 sequence is CASGQGQYQPQHF. In nucleotides, the CDR3 is TGTGCCAGCGGACAGGGCCAATATCAGCCCCAGCATTTT. The chain joins TRBV28 to TRBJ1-5, with 8 nucleotides matching TRBD1. Germline V lookup: CDR1 MDHEN, CDR2 SYDVKM. The CDR3 spans 13 residues. Trimming at V came to 8 bases and at J to 5 bases, leaving 5 bases not matched to a gene.

This chain connects TRBV9 to TRBJ1-6, with D hard to call. Looked up from germline, CDR1 is SGDLS and CDR2 is YYNGEE. The CDR3 extends over 16 amino acids. The V and J ends lost 4 bases and 9 bases respectively, with 20 bases between them. The CDR3 DNA reads TGTGCCAGCAGCTCCGTAAACGGGGTGTTGGGTTCACCCCTCCACTTT. This translates into CASSSVNGVLGSPLHF.

V usage is TRBV19 and J usage is TRBJ1-4; D is ambiguous. The V end was cut by 5 bases, the J end by 0 bases, with 7 bases between. Looked up from germline, CDR1 is LNHDA and CDR2 is SQIVND (reference sequence). The CDR3 extends over 14 amino acids. CDR3 loop: CASSANPTNEKLFF. The CDR3 region has the DNA TGTGCCAGTAGTGCGAACCCAACTAATGAAAAACTGTTTTTT.

The CDR3 DNA is TGTGCCAGCAGTTCAACCGGGACAGGGGGCGACGAGCAGTACTTC. It specifies CASSSTGTGGDEQYF. This chain uses TRBV28 with TRBJ2-7; the match to TRBD1 covers 12 bases. CDR1 and CDR2 (germline): MDHEN, SYDVKM. The CDR3 length is 15 residues. V was pared by 4 bases and J by 5 bases, with 6 bases of the junction left unmatched.

This rearrangement joins TRBV5-6 to TRBJ2-1; TRBD1 might be the D (7 bases). Germline CDR1 is SGHDT and CDR2 is YYEEEE. V was pared by 4 bases and J by 10 bases, with 21 bases between. This CDR3 has 15 amino acids. This CDR3 reads CASSPPGGTYGEQFF. The CDR3 bases are TGTGCCAGCAGCCCCCCAGGGGGGACGTACGGCGAGCAGTTCTTC.

Here the CDR3 DNA reads TGCGCCAGCACTCAGGGGGGTGGTACTGAAGCTTTCTTT. Protein sequence: CASTQGGGTEAFF. The chain carries TRBV5-1 and TRBJ1-1, with 7 positions matching TRBD1. V shed 6 bases and J 5 bases; nucleotides not matched to a gene: 7. Germline V CDR1 and CDR2: SGHRS, YFSETQ. CDR3 length: 13 amino acids.